Following are 24 T cell receptor beta chains from one sample sequenced in a study of patients and donors after allogeneic stem cell transplantation. TCRdb reprocessed the RT-PCR reads via MiXCR and lists one record per CDR3 protein. This table has 95,000 to 120,000 distinct CDR3 sequences, 35% appearing once. The sample taken for sequencing was blood, either unsorted or a sorted T cell fraction (not recorded which). These receptor sequences come from a human donor who was either an allogeneic HSCT recipient or a stem cell or donor lymphocyte infusion donor (not recorded which). It is not recorded whose cells these are; they may come from a transplant donor.

This clonotype has a handful of counts. J is TRBJ2-6 and V is TRBV20-1, with D possibly called TRBD1 or TRBD2 (5 bases each). Looked up from germline, CDR1 is DFQATT and CDR2 is SNEGSKA (reference sequence). The V end was cut by 0 bases, the J end by 2 bases, with 11 bases between. CDR3 length: 16 amino acids. CDR3 sequence reads: CSARDPGTTGANVLTF. Written as DNA, the CDR3 is TGCAGTGCTAGAGATCCAGGGACGACTGGGGCCAACGTCCTGACTTTC.

This clonotype was detected only a few times. This chain connects TRBV5-1 to TRBJ2-1; D tentatively fits TRBD1 or TRBD2 (6 bases each). The V and J ends lost 2 bases and 7 bases respectively, with 10 bases between them. Germline-derived CDR1 and CDR2 are SGHRS and YFSETQ. The CDR3 is 13 residues long. CDR3 sequence reads: CASSLGGTNEQFF. CDR3 nucleotide sequence: TGCGCCAGCAGCTTAGGGGGGACTAATGAGCAGTTCTTC.

This clonotype was recorded a few times. J is TRBJ1-2 and V is TRBV6-5, with 7 nucleotides matching TRBD1. CDR1 and CDR2 from the germline V gene are MNHEY and SVGAGI. With 6 bases clipped from V and 7 bases from J, the junction kept 11 bases outside the gene matches. CDR3 length: 14 amino acids. This CDR3 is CASRETGTVVGYTF. CDR3 nucleotides: TGTGCCAGCAGGGAAACCGGGACAGTCGTTGGCTACACCTTC.

This clonotype has a handful of counts. The V gene is TRBV29-1, the J gene TRBJ2-1; D not resolved. V was shortened by 6 bases and J by 9 bases, with 9 bases between the two germline ends. The CDR3 totals 10 residues. Looked up from germline, CDR1 is SQVTM and CDR2 is ANQGSEA. The CDR3 loop reads CSVASGEQFF. CDR3 nucleotide sequence: TGCAGCGTGGCCTCGGGTGAGCAGTTCTTC.

The genes are TRBV24-1 and TRBJ1-1; TRBD1 aligns across 8 bases. The germline CDR1 and CDR2 sequences are KGHDR and SFDVKD. Trimming at V came to 5 bases and at J to 3 bases, leaving 10 bases not matched to a gene. The CDR3 contains 16 residues. The CDR3 reads CATSGPTGDGHTEAFF. The CDR3 nucleotides are TGTGCCACCAGTGGTCCGACAGGGGATGGTCACACTGAAGCTTTCTTT.

The rearrangement joins TRBV20-1 to TRBJ2-1; 10 bases are a match to TRBD2. CDR3 length: 16 residues. After removal of 1 base from V and 4 bases from J, the junction contained 7 bases not matched to a gene. Per the germline V gene, CDR1 is DFQATT and CDR2 is SNEGSKA (reference sequence). CDR3 sequence: CSARVGKAGGYNEQFF. The CDR3 DNA sequence: TGCAGTGCTAGAGTCGGGAAAGCGGGAGGGTACAATGAGCAGTTCTTC.

This clonotype was seen more than once but under ten times. The gene calls are TRBV12-3 or TRBV12-4 and TRBJ2-1, with 11 bases lining up with TRBD2. The CDR3 has 17 residues. V lost 8 bases to trimming and J lost 6 bases; unmatched junction nucleotides: 15. CDR3 in DNA: TGTGCCAGCGGCTCTCTCCTACTAGCGGGAGAGGGCAATGAGCAGTTCTTC. Protein: CASGSLLLAGEGNEQFF.

The gene calls are TRBV27 and TRBJ1-1, with a possible D match to TRBD1 (5 bases). The germline V gene has CDR1 MNHEY and CDR2 SMNVEV (reference sequence). The length of the CDR3 is 14 residues. The germline V and J ends were trimmed by 6 bases and 4 bases, with 15 bases remaining between them. CDR3 loop: CASRPQGGATEAFF. The CDR3, as DNA: TGTGCCAGCAGACCCCAGGGAGGGGCCACTGAAGCTTTCTTT.

This clonotype showed up just a few times. This sequence joins TRBV6-8 and TRBJ2-7; D uncertain. From germline, CDR1 is MNHGY and CDR2 SAAAGT. The CDR3 is 13 residues long. V was clipped by 6 bases and J by 2 bases, with 11 bases between them. CDR3 in amino acids: CASSHSVTYEQYF. CDR3 sequence (DNA): TGTGCCAGCAGCCACAGCGTTACCTACGAGCAGTACTTC.

This clonotype has a handful of counts. The chain uses TRBV6-1 and TRBJ2-7; maybe TRBD1 (5 bases). This CDR3 is built from 16 residues. Trimming removed 0 bases from V and 6 bases from J, with 18 bases in between. Germline V gene sequence: CDR1 MNHNS, CDR2 SASEGT. CDR3 amino acids: CASSEALWQGLSEQYF. The CDR3, as DNA: TGTGCCAGCAGTGAAGCGTTGTGGCAGGGTTTGTCCGAGCAGTACTTC.

This clonotype showed up just a few times. The chain uses TRBV6-2 or TRBV6-3 and TRBJ2-1; D not resolved. From germline, CDR1 is MNHEY and CDR2 SVGEGT. The length of the CDR3 is 13 residues. The V end lost 5 bases, the J end lost 7 bases, and 12 bases lay between the germline ends. The CDR3 loop reads CASSPYGVNEQFF. The CDR3 nucleotides are TGTGCCAGCAGTCCTTACGGAGTAAATGAGCAGTTCTTC.

The chain has TRBV5-1 and TRBJ2-1; D possibly corresponds to TRBD1 (5 bases). Germline CDR1 is SGHRS and CDR2 is YFSETQ. The V and J ends lost 0 bases and 0 bases respectively, with 7 bases between them. The CDR3 has 15 residues. CDR3 in amino acids: CASSLGTSSYNEQFF. Written as DNA, the CDR3 is TGCGCCAGCAGCTTGGGGACAAGCTCCTACAATGAGCAGTTCTTC. Full variable domain (rest looked up from reference TRBV5-1 and TRBJ2-1): KAGVTQTPRYLIKTRGQQVTLSCSPISGHRSVSWYQQTPGQGLQFLFEYFSETQRNKGNFPGRFSGRQFSNSRSEMNVSTLELGDSALYLCASSLGTSSYNEQFFGPGTRLTVL.

This clonotype was detected a few times. The V and J genes are TRBV7-6 and TRBJ1-1; D is unclear. V was pared by 5 bases and J by 0 bases, with 16 bases between. The germline V gene encodes CDR1 SGHVS and CDR2 FNYEAQ. This CDR3 is built from 16 residues. Written as DNA, the CDR3 is TGTGCCAGCAGCAAGAACGGGAAATTCATGAACACTGAAGCTTTCTTT. It yields the protein CASSKNGKFMNTEAFF.

This clonotype appeared a few times. V usage is TRBV6-6 and J usage is TRBJ2-7, with D possibly called TRBD1 or TRBD2 (6 bases each). Germline assignment: CDR1 MNHNY and CDR2 SVGAGI (reference sequence). CDR3 length equals 15 residues. With 2 bases removed from V and 3 bases from J, the gap between germline ends came to 14 bases. This CDR3 reads CASSYSRGRIYEQYF. DNA of the CDR3: TGTGCCAGCAGTTACAGCCGGGGGCGGATCTACGAGCAGTACTTC.

The chain employs TRBV5-1 and TRBJ2-3; D is ambiguous. Trimming left V 2 bases short and J 2 bases short, with 9 bases between. Germline V lookup: CDR1 SGHRS, CDR2 YFSETQ. CDR3 length: 14 amino acids. The CDR3: CASSFPGSTDTQYF. The CDR3 bases are TGCGCCAGCAGCTTCCCCGGGTCCACAGATACGCAGTATTTT.

The chain uses TRBV6-2 or TRBV6-3 and TRBJ2-1; weak D call: TRBD2 (6 bases). The V gene's germline CDR1 is MNHEY and CDR2 SVGEGT. The CDR3 contains 15 residues. Deletions cut 2 bases from V and 5 bases from J, with 13 bases between. The CDR3 nucleotides read TGTGCCAGCAGTTACACCGCGGGACTCCACAATGAGCAGTTCTTC. It encodes CASSYTAGLHNEQFF.

The chain recombines TRBV5-1 with TRBJ1-2; the match to TRBD1 covers 10 bases. Germline CDR1 is SGHRS and CDR2 is YFSETQ. The CDR3 loop spans 15 amino acids. The V segment lost 2 bases and the J segment 7 bases; nucleotides outside the gene matches: 8. The CDR3 here is CASSFDGQGVSGYTF. CDR3 nucleotides: TGCGCCAGCAGCTTTGATGGACAGGGGGTTTCTGGCTACACCTTC.

This sequence joins TRBV25-1 and TRBJ2-7, with TRBD1 matching 8 bases. Germline-derived CDR1 and CDR2 are MGHDK and SYGVNS. This CDR3 comprises 15 residues. The ends lost 3 bases at V and 5 bases at J; junction bases unmatched: 9. The CDR3 sequence is CASSDQTGEINEQYF. The CDR3 coding sequence is TGTGCCAGCAGTGACCAGACAGGGGAAATCAACGAGCAGTACTTC.

CDR3 DNA sequence: TGTGCCAGCAGCTTAGCGCGTTACCGGGACAGGGGACCGTTCTACGAGCAGTACTTC. Translating gives CASSLARYRDRGPFYEQYF. The rearrangement uses TRBV7-9 and TRBJ2-7, with TRBD1 matching 10 bases. The germline V gene encodes CDR1 SEHNR and CDR2 FQNEAQ (reference sequence). V gave up 0 bases and J gave up 3 bases; unmatched junction bases: 14. CDR3 size: 19 residues. The full variable domain, rest sourced from reference TRBV7-9 and TRBJ2-7, is DTGVSQNPRHKITKRGQNVTFRCDPISEHNRLYWYRQTLGQGPEFLTYFQNEAQLEKSRLLSDRFSAERPKGSFSTLEIQRTEQGDSAMYLCASSLARYRDRGPFYEQYFGPGTRLTVT.

V and J are TRBV4-3 and TRBJ1-2; D might be TRBD1 (6 bases). This CDR3 comprises 16 residues. CDR1 is LGHNA and CDR2 is YSLEER in the germline V gene. V shed 3 bases and J shed 4 bases, with 18 bases lying between them. This CDR3 is CASSQLPGQAGYGYTF. CDR3 coding DNA: TGCGCCAGCAGCCAGCTTCCGGGACAAGCAGGCTATGGCTACACCTTC.

In its sample, this clonotype was seen a few times. The V and J genes are TRBV6-5 and TRBJ1-5; possibly TRBD1 for D (6 bases). CDR1 is MNHEY, CDR2 SVGAGI, per germline. V was pared by 6 bases and J by 2 bases, with 14 bases between. This CDR3 is built from 15 residues. The CDR3 DNA reads as TGTGCCAGCAGGAACACAGGGTTGGGCAATCAGCCCCAGCATTTT. This codes for CASRNTGLGNQPQHF.

The chain employs TRBV29-1 and TRBJ1-1; D gene ambiguous. The CDR3 is 10 residues long. Trimming took off 7 bases at V and 7 bases at J, with 10 bases between the two ends. Germline assignment: CDR1 SQVTM and CDR2 ANQGSEA. The CDR3 bases are TGCAGCGCATACAGTGGTGAAGCTTTCTTT. Translated: CSAYSGEAFF. Full variable domain (missing parts from reference TRBV29-1 and TRBJ1-1): SAVISQKPSRDICQRGTSLTIQCQVDSQVTMMFWYRQQPGQSLTLIATANQGSEATYESGFVIDKFPISRPNLTFSTLTVSNMSPEDSSIYLCSAYSGEAFFGQGTRLTVV.

As DNA, the CDR3 is TGTGCCAGCAGTCCCGGGACACCAGAAGCTTTCTTT. Protein: CASSPGTPEAFF. This chain joins TRBV6-2 or TRBV6-3 and TRBJ1-1, with TRBD1 as a possible D gene (6 bases). V lost 5 bases and J 8 bases, leaving 12 bases between the germline ends. Germline V gene lookup returns CDR1 MNHEY and CDR2 SVGEGT. The length of the CDR3 is 12 residues.

This chain joins TRBV7-9 and TRBJ2-2; 9 bases are a match to TRBD2. The ends lost 7 bases at V and 2 bases at J; junction bases unmatched: 8. Germline V gene data show CDR1 as SEHNR and CDR2 as FQNEAQ (reference sequence). CDR3 size: 16 residues. The CDR3 nucleotides read TGTGCCAGCACCCACCCTCTAGCGGGAAACACCGGGGAGCTGTTTTTT. Translation: CASTHPLAGNTGELFF.